This entry features one TCR beta chain sequence. Antigen: not known. The CDR3 loop spans 14 amino acids. V shed 6 bases, J shed 3 bases, and the junction held 4 bases outside the gene matches. The germline CDR1 and CDR2 sequences are LNHDA and SQIVND (reference sequence). This sample was included in a study of cytomegalovirus exposure and HLA in healthy donors. Study-wide results and limits: Information on immune exposure was restricted to one variable (CMV serostatus). V- and J-gene trimming of TCR beta was linked (in a later analysis) to a missense DCLRE1C variant.

PCR involved 60 Vbeta and 13 Jbeta primers. Only in-frame clones appear in the TCRdb table, and some are missing; sequencing was by immunoSEQ multiplex PCR. This table has around 140,000 clones, more than 75% appearing once. V usage is TRBV19 and J usage is TRBJ2-1; 8 nucleotides agree with TRBD2. The sample comprised PBMCs. The TCR was taken from a woman aged 18 to 35 in good health and CMV-seropositive. In DNA, the CDR3 is TGTGCCAGTAGCCTTAGCGGGGACTACAATGAGCAGTTCTTC. This codes for CASSLSGDYNEQFF.